The 28 T cell receptor beta chains below all came from one sample that was sequenced in a study of blood T cell repertoires in COVID-19. The method was immunoSEQ multiplex PCR; TCRdb's version includes in-frame clones alone and lacks a portion of them. The data hold 100,000 to 150,000 clones, with roughly 86% observed a single time. The sequenced material came from peripheral blood. All receptors come from a woman aged 55-69 years with acute or convalescent COVID-19.

This chain connects TRBV11-3 to TRBJ1-6, with 8 nucleotides matching TRBD1. Germline V lookup: CDR1 SGHNT, CDR2 YENEEA. This CDR3 region has 14 residues. V gave up 3 bases and J gave up 9 bases; unmatched junction bases: 4. CDR3 sequence: CASSFQGAGSPLHF. CDR3 coding DNA: TGTGCCAGCAGCTTCCAGGGGGCTGGTTCACCCCTCCACTTT. Drawing the rest from reference TRBV11-3 and TRBJ1-6, the complete variable domain is EAGVVQSPRYKIIEKKQPVAFWCNPISGHNTLYWYLQNLGQGPELLIRYENEEAVDDSQLPKDRFSAERLKGVDSTLKIQPAELGDSAVYLCASSFQGAGSPLHFGNGTRLTVT.

V and J are TRBV30 and TRBJ1-2; D is unclear. The CDR3 sequence is 10 residues long. Looked up from germline, CDR1 is GTSNPN and CDR2 is SVGIG (reference sequence). Trimming left V 2 bases short and J 5 bases short, with 3 bases between. The CDR3 sequence: CAWSQYGYTF. The CDR3 bases are TGTGCCTGGAGTCAGTATGGCTACACCTTC.

V and J are TRBV29-1 and TRBJ2-1; 13 nucleotides match TRBD2. V shed 2 bases, J shed 1 base, and the junction held 5 bases outside the gene matches. CDR3 length: 17 residues. Germline V gene data show CDR1 as SQVTM and CDR2 as ANQGSEA. As DNA, the CDR3 is TGCAGCGTTGAACGATGGACTAGCGGGAGTTCCTACAATGAGCAGTTCTTC. It translates to CSVERWTSGSSYNEQFF.

V usage is TRBV5-8 and J usage is TRBJ1-2, with D possibly matching TRBD1 (5 bases). The germline V gene encodes CDR1 SGHTS and CDR2 YDEGEE. CDR3 length equals 14 residues. V gave up 0 bases and J gave up 2 bases, with 8 bases separating them. CDR3 coding DNA: TGTGCCAGCAGCTTGGTGACAGTAAACTATGGCTACACCTTC. Amino acid sequence: CASSLVTVNYGYTF.

The sample holds a few counts of this clone. The chain uses TRBV7-6 and TRBJ1-1, with 9 bases fitting TRBD1. The CDR3 loop spans 15 amino acids. The V segment lost 5 bases and the J segment 5 bases; nucleotides outside the gene matches: 9. In germline, CDR1 is SGHVS, CDR2 FNYEAQ. The CDR3, as DNA: TGTGCCAGCAGCCCCAGCACAGGGGGCGCAACTGAAGCTTTCTTT. It yields the protein CASSPSTGGATEAFF.

The rearrangement joins TRBV12-3 or TRBV12-4 to TRBJ2-1; D uncertain. V was trimmed by 6 bases and J by 4 bases, leaving 10 bases between them. CDR3 length: 13 residues. The CDR3 here is CASRLRQYNEQFF. The CDR3 DNA sequence: TGTGCCAGCAGATTGCGACAATACAATGAGCAGTTCTTC.

This rearrangement joins TRBV29-1 to TRBJ1-1, with TRBD1 matching 9 bases. Germline V gene sequence: CDR1 SQVTM, CDR2 ANQGSEA. The CDR3 contains 13 residues. Trimming removed 6 bases from V and 1 base from J; junction bases left unmatched: 3. The CDR3 sequence: CSVTGGWNTEAFF. CDR3 nucleotides: TGCAGCGTCACAGGGGGCTGGAACACTGAAGCTTTCTTT.

The CDR3 loop reads CASSLRGQPTTEAFF. The CDR3 region has the DNA TGTGCCAGCAGTCTTAGGGGGCAGCCGACAACTGAAGCTTTCTTT. This chain links TRBV7-3 with TRBJ1-1; TRBD1 matches at 7 bases. CDR1 SGHTA and CDR2 FQGTGA come from the germline V gene. The CDR3 has 15 residues. Trimming cost V 6 bases and J 5 bases; bases outside gene matches: 12.

The rearrangement joins TRBV5-1 to TRBJ1-1, with TRBD1 matching 9 bases. This CDR3 is built from 18 residues. V lost 0 bases, J lost 4 bases, and 13 bases stayed unmatched. The germline gives CDR1 SGHRS, CDR2 YFSETQ. DNA for the CDR3: TGCGCCAGCAGCTTGGAGATACAGGGGGCTAAATATGGCACTGAAGCTTTCTTT. This translates into CASSLEIQGAKYGTEAFF. Using reference TRBV5-1 and TRBJ1-1 for the parts outside the CDR3, the full variable domain is KAGVTQTPRYLIKTRGQQVTLSCSPISGHRSVSWYQQTPGQGLQFLFEYFSETQRNKGNFPGRFSGRQFSNSRSEMNVSTLELGDSALYLCASSLEIQGAKYGTEAFFGQGTRLTVV.

In this sample, this clone turned up once. This chain uses TRBV19 with TRBJ1-2; 11 nucleotides match TRBD1. Germline V CDR1 and CDR2: LNHDA, SQIVND (reference sequence). Losses at the gene ends were 4 bases for V and 2 bases for J; bases not matched to a gene: 3. The CDR3 has 15 residues. CDR3 in DNA: TGTGCCAGTAGTACTCGGGACAGGGGGAACTATGGCTACACCTTC. Its translation: CASSTRDRGNYGYTF.

The V and J genes are TRBV16 and TRBJ2-3, with TRBD2 matching 8 bases. Germline V gene sequence: CDR1 KGHSY, CDR2 FQNENV. The trim removed 4 bases at V and 1 base at J, leaving 4 bases unmatched. The length of the CDR3 is 15 residues. As DNA, the CDR3 is TGTGCCAGCAGCCTACGGCGGGAGGGCACAGATACGCAGTATTTT. It translates to CASSLRREGTDTQYF. The variable domain in full, with the rest retrieved from reference TRBV16 and TRBJ2-3, is GEEVAQTPKHLVRGEGQKAKLYCAPIKGHSYVFWYQQVLKNEFKFLISFQNENVFDETGMPKERFSAKCLPNSPCSLEIQATKLEDSAVYFCASSLRREGTDTQYFGPGTRLTVL.

The gene calls are TRBV6-5 and TRBJ2-1, with D possibly TRBD2 on 6 matching bases. With 6 bases removed from V and 6 bases from J, the gap between germline ends came to 12 bases. CDR1 and CDR2 from the germline V gene are MNHEY and SVGAGI. The length of the CDR3 is 13 residues. CDR3 sequence reads: CASRASEPNEQFF. The CDR3 DNA is TGTGCCAGCAGGGCTAGCGAGCCCAATGAGCAGTTCTTC.

This clone came up a few times. The sample holds other DNA sequences that translate to the same CDR3. The gene calls are TRBV28 and TRBJ2-7; TRBD2 is a possible D gene (6 bases). This CDR3 has 15 residues. From germline, CDR1 is MDHEN and CDR2 SYDVKM. The V and J ends lost 3 bases and 2 bases respectively, with 14 bases between them. The CDR3 region has the DNA TGTGCCAGCAGTTTTTACGGGGGTCGGACCTACGAGCAGTACTTC. Translating it yields CASSFYGGRTYEQYF.

This rearrangement joins TRBV5-1 to TRBJ1-1, with D unresolved. The CDR3 contains 12 residues. Germline values: CDR1 SGHRS, CDR2 YFSETQ. The V and J ends lost 5 bases and 3 bases respectively, with 8 bases between them. The CDR3, as DNA: TGCGCCAGCAGGGCCGGGGACACTGAAGCTTTCTTT. Translating it yields CASRAGDTEAFF.

The chain has TRBV7-8 and TRBJ1-2; D is perhaps TRBD1 (6 bases). Germline lookup yields CDR1 SGHVS and CDR2 FQNEAQ. Between the trimmed V and J ends, which lost 3 bases and 5 bases, there was a span of 10 bases. The CDR3 sequence is 13 residues long. The CDR3 sequence is CASSFGQGYGYTF. CDR3 nucleotide sequence: TGTGCCAGCAGCTTTGGGCAGGGGTATGGCTACACCTTC.

CDR3 bases: TGCAGCGCCACCCAAAGTCCGGGTACGGATTGGAATACGCAGTATTTT. This codes for CSATQSPGTDWNTQYF. V is TRBV29-1 and J is TRBJ2-3; D remains unclear. The CDR3 is 16 residues long. Deletions cut 7 bases from V and 7 bases from J, with 27 bases between. Germline CDR1 SQVTM, CDR2 ANQGSEA.

This chain joins TRBV24-1 and TRBJ2-3; maybe TRBD2 (6 bases). V was shortened by 3 bases and J by 4 bases, with 13 bases between the two germline ends. In germline, CDR1 is KGHDR, CDR2 SFDVKD. There are 15 residues in the CDR3. CDR3 DNA sequence: TGTGCCACCAGTGATGGAGGGGAACTCGCAGATACGCAGTATTTT. This codes for CATSDGGELADTQYF.

CDR3: CASSLALGAAGANNSPLHF. CDR3 nucleotides: TGTGCCAGCAGTTTAGCCCTCGGAGCCGCCGGTGCCAATAATTCACCCCTCCACTTT. This chain joins TRBV28 and TRBJ1-6; D unresolved. Trimming pared 2 bases from V and 5 bases from J, leaving 22 bases between. The germline V gene has CDR1 MDHEN and CDR2 SYDVKM. This CDR3 has 19 residues.

The chain uses TRBV24-1 and TRBJ1-2; TRBD1 aligns across 10 bases. The CDR3 is 14 residues long. J lost 7 bases, V lost 4 bases, and 5 bases had no gene match. Germline-derived CDR1 and CDR2 are KGHDR and SFDVKD. The CDR3 region is CATSEGDRGLGYTF. Here the CDR3 DNA reads TGTGCCACCAGTGAGGGAGACAGGGGGCTTGGCTACACCTTC.

This chain joins TRBV3-1 (or the pseudogene TRBV3-2) and TRBJ1-2, with D possibly TRBD1 on 6 matching bases. Trimming removed 1 base from V and 4 bases from J, with 13 bases in between. CDR3 length equals 15 residues. Germline CDR1 LGHDT, CDR2 YNNKEL (reference sequence). The CDR3 is CASSQAEDSFYGYTF. The DNA for the CDR3 is TGTGCCAGCAGCCAAGCGGAGGACAGCTTCTATGGCTACACCTTC.

The chain recombines TRBV6-5 with TRBJ1-1, with D possibly matching TRBD1 (6 bases). This CDR3 is 12 amino acids long. Germline loops: CDR1 MNHEY, CDR2 SVGAGI. V lost 8 bases and J lost 0, with 7 bases in between. Here the CDR3 DNA reads TGTGCCAGCGGACAGATGAACACTGAAGCTTTCTTT. Translation: CASGQMNTEAFF.

This chain joins TRBV2 and TRBJ2-1; 10 bases line up with TRBD2. J lost 4 bases, V lost 2 bases, and 5 bases had no gene match. This CDR3 has 16 amino acids. Germline V gives CDR1 SNHLY, CDR2 FYNNEI. The CDR3 nucleotides read TGTGCCAGCAGTGAATTAGCGGGAGGCAGTTACAATGAGCAGTTCTTC. This sequence encodes CASSELAGGSYNEQFF.

The gene calls are TRBV4-1 and TRBJ2-2, with D maybe TRBD2 (5 bases). The CDR3 is 17 amino acids. Germline assignment: CDR1 MGHRA and CDR2 YSYEKL. Trimming shortened V by 1 base and J by 2 bases, and 14 bases separated the two germline ends. CDR3 region: CASSQVLVRRNTGELFF. Here the CDR3 DNA reads TGCGCCAGCAGCCAAGTACTAGTGAGACGAAACACCGGGGAGCTGTTTTTT.

The chain couples TRBV4-2 to TRBJ1-5, with 7 bases fitting TRBD1. The CDR3 runs to 18 residues. Per germline, CDR1 LGHNA and CDR2 YNFKEQ. V was clipped by 0 bases and J by 2 bases; unmatched bases: 10. Here the CDR3 reads CASSQDGLAGGGNQPQHF. Here the CDR3 DNA reads TGTGCCAGCAGCCAAGATGGACTAGCAGGGGGGGGCAATCAGCCCCAGCATTTT.

The rearrangement links TRBV27 to TRBJ1-2; D is perhaps TRBD1 (6 bases). Trimming removed 6 bases at V and 5 bases at J, with 22 bases between. This CDR3 is 16 amino acids long. Germline CDR1 and CDR2: MNHEY and SMNVEV (reference sequence). The CDR3, as DNA: TGTGCCAGCAGCAGCCGTCGACAGGCCCAGGGGTATGGCTACACCTTC. Translation: CASSSRRQAQGYGYTF.

V and J are TRBV5-1 and TRBJ1-3; 8 bases align to TRBD1. Germline loops: CDR1 SGHRS, CDR2 YFSETQ. This CDR3 is built from 17 residues. V trimming: 4 bases; J trimming: 0 bases; junction bases outside the gene matches: 9. This CDR3 reads CASSTYRGGSSGNTIYF. In DNA, the CDR3 is TGCGCCAGCAGCACCTACAGGGGGGGAAGCTCTGGAAACACCATATATTTT.

This clone was seen more than once but under ten times. The chain joins TRBV5-1 to TRBJ1-6; D is possibly TRBD1 (6 bases). Germline CDR1 SGHRS, CDR2 YFSETQ. Trimming cost V 6 bases and J 0 bases, with 10 bases left between them. The CDR3 contains 15 residues. In nucleotides, the CDR3 is TGCGCCAGCATGGCGGACAGCTCCTATAATTCACCCCTCCACTTT. This sequence encodes CASMADSSYNSPLHF. Looking up the rest from reference TRBV5-1 and TRBJ1-6 gives the full variable domain: KAGVTQTPRYLIKTRGQQVTLSCSPISGHRSVSWYQQTPGQGLQFLFEYFSETQRNKGNFPGRFSGRQFSNSRSEMNVSTLELGDSALYLCASMADSSYNSPLHFGNGTRLTVT.

V is TRBV18 and J is TRBJ2-1; D may be TRBD1 (8 bases). Between the trimmed V and J ends, which lost 2 bases and 7 bases, there was a span of 15 bases. CDR1 and CDR2 (germline): KGHSH, LQKENI. The CDR3 length is 15 residues. CDR3 region: CASSPSTGGVNEQFF. CDR3 nucleotides: TGTGCCAGCTCACCAAGTACAGGGGGGGTAAATGAGCAGTTCTTC.